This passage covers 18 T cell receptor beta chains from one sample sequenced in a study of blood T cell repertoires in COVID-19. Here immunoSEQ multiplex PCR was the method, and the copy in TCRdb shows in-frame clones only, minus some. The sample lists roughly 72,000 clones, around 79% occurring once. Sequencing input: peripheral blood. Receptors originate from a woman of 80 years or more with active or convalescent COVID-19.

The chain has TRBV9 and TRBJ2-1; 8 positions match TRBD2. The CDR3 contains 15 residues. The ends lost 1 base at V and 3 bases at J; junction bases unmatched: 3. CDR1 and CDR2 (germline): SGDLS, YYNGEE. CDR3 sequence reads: CASSVLAGGYNEQFF. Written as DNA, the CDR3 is TGTGCCAGCAGCGTACTGGCGGGAGGCTACAATGAGCAGTTCTTC.

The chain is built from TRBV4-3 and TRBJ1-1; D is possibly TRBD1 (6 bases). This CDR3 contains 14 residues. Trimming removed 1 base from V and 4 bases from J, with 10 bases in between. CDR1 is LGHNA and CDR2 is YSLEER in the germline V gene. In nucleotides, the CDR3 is TGCGCCAGCAGCCAAGCCAGGGGTGTCACTGAAGCTTTCTTT. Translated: CASSQARGVTEAFF.

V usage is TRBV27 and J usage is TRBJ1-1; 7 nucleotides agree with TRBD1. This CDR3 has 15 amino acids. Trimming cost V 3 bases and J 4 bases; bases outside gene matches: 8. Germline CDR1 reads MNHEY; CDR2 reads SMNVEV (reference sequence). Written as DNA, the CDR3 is TGTGCCAGCAGTTTCCTAAATCGACAGGGCACTGAAGCTTTCTTT. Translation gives CASSFLNRQGTEAFF.

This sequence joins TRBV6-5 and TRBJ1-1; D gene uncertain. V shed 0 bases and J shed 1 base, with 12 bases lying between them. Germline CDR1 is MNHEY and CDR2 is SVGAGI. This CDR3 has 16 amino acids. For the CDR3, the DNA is TGTGCCAGCAGTTACTCTTCGGCAGGAACGAACACTGAAGCTTTCTTT. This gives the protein CASSYSSAGTNTEAFF.

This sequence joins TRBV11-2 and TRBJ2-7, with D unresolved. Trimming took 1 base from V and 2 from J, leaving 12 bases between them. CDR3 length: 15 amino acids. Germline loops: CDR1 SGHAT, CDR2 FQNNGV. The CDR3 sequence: CASSLGYSPTYEQYF. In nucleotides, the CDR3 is TGTGCCAGCAGCTTAGGGTATAGCCCAACCTACGAGCAGTACTTC.

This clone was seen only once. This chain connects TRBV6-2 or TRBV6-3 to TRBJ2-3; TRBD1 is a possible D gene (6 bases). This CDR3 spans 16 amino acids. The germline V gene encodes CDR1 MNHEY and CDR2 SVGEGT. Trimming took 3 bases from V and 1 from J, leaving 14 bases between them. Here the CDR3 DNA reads TGTGCCAGCAGTTATATAAGGGGGACGGGCACAGATACGCAGTATTTT. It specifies CASSYIRGTGTDTQYF.

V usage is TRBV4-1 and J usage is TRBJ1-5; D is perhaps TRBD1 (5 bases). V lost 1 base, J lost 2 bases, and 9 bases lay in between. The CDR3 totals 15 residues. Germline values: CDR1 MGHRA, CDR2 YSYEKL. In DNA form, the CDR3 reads TGCGCCAGCAGCCAAGGGGGCTTTGGCAATCAGCCCCAGCATTTT. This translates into CASSQGGFGNQPQHF.

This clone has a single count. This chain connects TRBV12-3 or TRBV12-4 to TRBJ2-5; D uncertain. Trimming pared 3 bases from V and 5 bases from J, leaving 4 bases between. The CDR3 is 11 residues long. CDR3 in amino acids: CASSFFETQYF. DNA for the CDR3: TGTGCCAGCAGTTTCTTTGAGACCCAGTACTTC.

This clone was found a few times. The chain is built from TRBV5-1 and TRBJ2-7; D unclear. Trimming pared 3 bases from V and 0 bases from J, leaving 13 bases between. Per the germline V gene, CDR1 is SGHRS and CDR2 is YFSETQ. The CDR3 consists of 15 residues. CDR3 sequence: CASSSYMGSSYEQYF. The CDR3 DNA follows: TGCGCCAGCAGCTCCTACATGGGCAGCTCCTACGAGCAGTACTTC.

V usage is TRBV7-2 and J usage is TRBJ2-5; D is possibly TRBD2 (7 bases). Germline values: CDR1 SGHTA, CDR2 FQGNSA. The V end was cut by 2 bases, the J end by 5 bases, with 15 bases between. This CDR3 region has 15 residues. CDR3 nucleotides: TGTGCCAGCAGCTTATGGGGGGGGGCATCGGAGACCCAGTACTTC. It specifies CASSLWGGASETQYF.

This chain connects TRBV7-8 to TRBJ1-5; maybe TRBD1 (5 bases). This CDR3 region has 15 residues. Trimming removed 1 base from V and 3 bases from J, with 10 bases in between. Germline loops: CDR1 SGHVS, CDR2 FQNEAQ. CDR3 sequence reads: CASSLVAGYNQPQHF. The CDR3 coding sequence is TGTGCCAGCAGCTTAGTTGCAGGGTACAATCAGCCCCAGCATTTT.

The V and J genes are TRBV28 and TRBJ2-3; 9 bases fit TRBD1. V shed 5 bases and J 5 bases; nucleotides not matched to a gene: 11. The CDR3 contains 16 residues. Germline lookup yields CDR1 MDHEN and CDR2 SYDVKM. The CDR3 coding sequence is TGTGCCAGCAGTCGCTTCGGGACAGGGCATCAAGATACGCAGTATTTT. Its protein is CASSRFGTGHQDTQYF. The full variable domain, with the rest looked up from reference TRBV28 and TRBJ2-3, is DVKVTQSSRYLVKRTGEKVFLECVQDMDHENMFWYRQDPGLGLRLIYFSYDVKMKEKGDIPEGYSVSREKKERFSLILESASTNQTSMYLCASSRFGTGHQDTQYFGPGTRLTVL.

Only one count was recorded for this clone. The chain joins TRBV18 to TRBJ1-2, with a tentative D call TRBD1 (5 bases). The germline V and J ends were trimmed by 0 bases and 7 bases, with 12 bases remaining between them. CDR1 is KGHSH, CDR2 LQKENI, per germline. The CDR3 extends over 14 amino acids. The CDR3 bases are TGTGCCAGCTCACCACCGCGGGGACGCCCTGGCTACACCTTC. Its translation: CASSPPRGRPGYTF.

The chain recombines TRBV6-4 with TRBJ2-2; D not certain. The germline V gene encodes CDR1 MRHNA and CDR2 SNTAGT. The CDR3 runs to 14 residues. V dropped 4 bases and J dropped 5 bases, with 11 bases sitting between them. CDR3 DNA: TGTGCCAGCAGTGTGAACAGTAAGACCGGGGAGCTGTTTTTT. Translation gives CASSVNSKTGELFF.

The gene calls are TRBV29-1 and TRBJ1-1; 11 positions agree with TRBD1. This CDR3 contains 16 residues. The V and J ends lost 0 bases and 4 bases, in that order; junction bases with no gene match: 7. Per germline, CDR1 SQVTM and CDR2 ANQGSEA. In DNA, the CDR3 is TGCAGCGTTGAAGAATGGGGACAGGGGGTAAGCACTGAAGCTTTCTTT. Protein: CSVEEWGQGVSTEAFF.

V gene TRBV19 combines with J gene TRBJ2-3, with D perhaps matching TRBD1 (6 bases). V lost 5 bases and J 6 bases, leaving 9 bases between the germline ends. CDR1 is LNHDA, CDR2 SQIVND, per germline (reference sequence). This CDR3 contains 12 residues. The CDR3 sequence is CASSWGPDTQYF. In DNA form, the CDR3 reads TGTGCCAGTAGTTGGGGGCCGGATACGCAGTATTTT.

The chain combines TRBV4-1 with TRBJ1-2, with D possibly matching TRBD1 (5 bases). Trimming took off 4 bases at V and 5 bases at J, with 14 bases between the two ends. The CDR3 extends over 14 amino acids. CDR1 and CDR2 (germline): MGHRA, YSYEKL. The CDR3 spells CASSLLGLGYGYTF. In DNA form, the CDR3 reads TGCGCCAGCAGCCTTTTGGGGCTTGGGTATGGCTACACCTTC.

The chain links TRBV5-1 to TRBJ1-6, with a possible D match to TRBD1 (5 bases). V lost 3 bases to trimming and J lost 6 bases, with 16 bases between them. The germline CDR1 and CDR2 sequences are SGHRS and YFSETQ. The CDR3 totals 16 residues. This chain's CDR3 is CASSSQFGTPNSPLHF. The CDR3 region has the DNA TGCGCCAGCAGCTCTCAATTTGGGACTCCTAATTCACCCCTCCACTTT. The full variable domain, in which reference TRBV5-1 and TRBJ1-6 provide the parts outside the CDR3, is KAGVTQTPRYLIKTRGQQVTLSCSPISGHRSVSWYQQTPGQGLQFLFEYFSETQRNKGNFPGRFSGRQFSNSRSEMNVSTLELGDSALYLCASSSQFGTPNSPLHFGNGTRLTVT.